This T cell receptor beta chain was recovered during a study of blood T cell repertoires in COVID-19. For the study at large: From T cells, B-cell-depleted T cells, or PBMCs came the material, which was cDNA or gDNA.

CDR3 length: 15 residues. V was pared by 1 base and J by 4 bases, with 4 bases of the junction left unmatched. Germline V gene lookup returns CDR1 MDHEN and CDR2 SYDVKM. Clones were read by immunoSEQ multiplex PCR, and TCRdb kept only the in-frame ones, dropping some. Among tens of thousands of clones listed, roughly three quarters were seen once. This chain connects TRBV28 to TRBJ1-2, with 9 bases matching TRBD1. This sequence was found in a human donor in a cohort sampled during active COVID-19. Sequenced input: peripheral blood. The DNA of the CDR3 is TGTGCCAGCAGTTTATTGGGGACAGGGCCCTATGGCTACACCTTC. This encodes CASSLLGTGPYGYTF.